This T cell receptor (beta chain) was profiled in a study of T cells expressing NK-cell markers. Study-level information: Beta-chain profiling covered CD3+CD56+NKG2C+, CD3+CD56+NKG2C- and CD3+CD56-NKG2C+ sorted subsets.

As the method of synthesis, 5'RACE template switching with UMIs yielded TCR beta cDNA. TCRdb processed the 5' RACE reads again and assigns one entry to each CDR3 protein, with no DNA. This table lists about 150,000 distinct CDR3 sequences. Study-wide points: In a handful of donors, dominant NKG2C+ clonotypes were about 1.0-7.5% of CD8+ T cells. There were a handful of donors in whom these clonotypes also led the CD3+CD56-NKG2C+ fraction.

About this clonotype itself: The antigen is not known.

Germline V CDR1 and CDR2: SGHVS, FQNEAQ. CDR3 length: 18 residues. Source material: blood T cells: a sorted CD56 or NKG2C T cell subset, CD4+ or CD8+ T cells, or bulk PBMC T cells (not recorded which). The receptor was isolated from a woman aged 45 to 65 in good health. The chain recombines TRBV7-8 with TRBJ2-7; TCRdb's D call of TRBD2 is untestable without DNA. Here the CDR3 reads CASSLEGLAGASPTKQYF.